There are a few counts of the clone carrying this T cell receptor (beta chain). Its target is unknown. RNA transcripts gave rise to amplified TCR beta CDR3 regions. With the HTBI primer set, the TCR CDR3 went through a first round of RT-PCR. TCRdb processed the multiplex PCR reads anew with MiXCR; each CDR3 protein has one entry. In the table there are around 700,000 distinct CDR3 sequences, around a sixth of which are singletons. Exclusion followed for patients with uncontrolled infection, other autoimmune disease, pregnancy or lactation. Progressors' blood was drawn at hyperthyroidism diagnosis, before ophthalmopathy symptoms. The data originate from a study of T cells in Graves' hyperthyroidism and ophthalmopathy. Turning to the study itself: Peripheral blood was drawn at first diagnosis, prior to all treatment.

CDR3 length equals 14 residues. The ends were cut back, 0 bases at V and 5 bases at J, with 8 bases in the middle. From germline, CDR1 is MGHRA and CDR2 YSYEKL. Findings and limits, study-wide: The blood repertoire included most of the expanded thyroid clonotypes above 0.001.

Source material: blood. The sequence came from a woman aged 50 to 65 with Graves' hyperthyroidism that later progressed to Graves' ophthalmopathy. The rearrangement uses TRBV4-1 and TRBJ1-5, with D hard to call. The CDR3 reads CASSQDPVYQPQHF. Here the CDR3 DNA reads TGCGCCAGCAGCCAAGATCCGGTTTATCAGCCCCAGCATTTT.